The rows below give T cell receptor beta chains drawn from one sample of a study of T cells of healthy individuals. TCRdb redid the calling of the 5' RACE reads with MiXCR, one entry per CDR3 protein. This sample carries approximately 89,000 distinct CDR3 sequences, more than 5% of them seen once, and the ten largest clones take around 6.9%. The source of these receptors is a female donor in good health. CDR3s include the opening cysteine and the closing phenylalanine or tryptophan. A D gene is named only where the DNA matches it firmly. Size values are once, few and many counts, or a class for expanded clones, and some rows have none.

cdr3_nt: TGCGCCAGCAGGCAAGGGTTGTCGGTTAATTCACCCCTCCACTTT
cdr3_aa: CASRQGLSVNSPLHF
d_call: .
v_call: TRBV5-1
j_call: TRBJ1-6
clone_size: many
cdr3_length: 15

cdr3_nt: TGTGCCAGCTTGCTCTCCCGAGGGATGTCCACTGAAGCTTTCTTT
cdr3_aa: CASLLSRGMSTEAFF
d_call: .
v_call: TRBV28
j_call: TRBJ1-1
clone_size: many
cdr3_length: 15

cdr3_nt: TGCGCCAGCAGTGCTCAGGGGCTCACTGAAGCTTTCTTT
cdr3_aa: CASSAQGLTEAFF
d_call: .
v_call: TRBV10-2
j_call: TRBJ1-1
clone_size: .
cdr3_length: 13

cdr3_nt: TGTGCCAGCAGTCCAGGGACTAGCGGGGGGTACGAGCAGTACTTC
cdr3_aa: CASSPGTSGGYEQYF
d_call: TRBD2
v_call: TRBV6-5
j_call: TRBJ2-7
clone_size: many
cdr3_length: 15

cdr3_nt: TGCGCCAGCAGCCAATTTCAGGGACAGGGATACGAGCAGTACTTC
cdr3_aa: CASSQFQGQGYEQYF
d_call: TRBD1
v_call: TRBV4-1
j_call: TRBJ2-7
clone_size: few
cdr3_length: 15

cdr3_nt: TGTGCCAGCAGCTTATCGACAGGCAACTATGGCTACACCTTC
cdr3_aa: CASSLSTGNYGYTF
d_call: .
v_call: TRBV7-2
j_call: TRBJ1-2
clone_size: .
cdr3_length: 14

cdr3_nt: TGTGCCATCAGTCCAGACAGGGAAGGACAGCCCCAGCATTTT
cdr3_aa: CAISPDREGQPQHF
d_call: TRBD1
v_call: TRBV10-3
j_call: TRBJ1-5
clone_size: .
cdr3_length: 14

cdr3_nt: TGTGCCATCAGTGACCCTGGAAAGATACCCCACAATGAGCAGTTCTTC
cdr3_aa: CAISDPGKIPHNEQFF
d_call: .
v_call: TRBV10-3
j_call: TRBJ2-1
clone_size: .
cdr3_length: 16

cdr3_nt: TGTGCCAGCAGCCCAGCCCTGGGCCCGGGAGAGGAGCAGTTCTTC
cdr3_aa: CASSPALGPGEEQFF
d_call: .
v_call: TRBV12-3/TRBV12-4
j_call: TRBJ2-1
clone_size: .
cdr3_length: 15

cdr3_nt: TGTGCCAGCAGCCGAAGGACAGGGGGTAGCTCGGGGAGTTCACCCCTCCACTTT
cdr3_aa: CASSRRTGGSSGSSPLHF
d_call: TRBD1
v_call: TRBV7-2
j_call: TRBJ1-6
clone_size: many
cdr3_length: 18

cdr3_nt: TGCGCCAGCAGCTTGTACGCGAACAATGAGCAGTTCTTC
cdr3_aa: CASSLYANNEQFF
d_call: .
v_call: TRBV5-1
j_call: TRBJ2-1
clone_size: many
cdr3_length: 13

cdr3_nt: TGTGCCAGCAGCTTAGCCGGACTAGCGGGATCGGCAGATACGCAGTATTTT
cdr3_aa: CASSLAGLAGSADTQYF
d_call: TRBD2
v_call: TRBV11-2
j_call: TRBJ2-3
clone_size: many
cdr3_length: 17

cdr3_nt: TGCGCCAGCAGCCAAAACCCCTCCGAAAAACTGTTTTTT
cdr3_aa: CASSQNPSEKLFF
d_call: .
v_call: TRBV4-3
j_call: TRBJ1-4
clone_size: .
cdr3_length: 13

cdr3_nt: TGTGCCTGGACTGAGGGGCATGGCCCTTACAATGAGCAGTTCTTC
cdr3_aa: CAWTEGHGPYNEQFF
d_call: .
v_call: TRBV30
j_call: TRBJ2-1
clone_size: many
cdr3_length: 15

cdr3_nt: TGTGCCAGCAGCTTAGGGTTGGGTTTTGAGACCCAGTACTTC
cdr3_aa: CASSLGLGFETQYF
d_call: .
v_call: TRBV11-2
j_call: TRBJ2-5
clone_size: .
cdr3_length: 14

cdr3_nt: TGTGCCAGCAGCCCACAAGGGGGCGGCACCTACGAGCAGTACTTC
cdr3_aa: CASSPQGGGTYEQYF
d_call: TRBD1
v_call: TRBV7-2
j_call: TRBJ2-7
clone_size: .
cdr3_length: 15

cdr3_nt: TGCAGCGTTGTGGTGACGAAACCACACCTGAGTTCTGGGGCCAACGTCCTGACTTTC
cdr3_aa: CSVVVTKPHLSSGANVLTF
d_call: .
v_call: TRBV29-1
j_call: TRBJ2-6
clone_size: .
cdr3_length: 19

cdr3_nt: TGTGCCAGCAGTTTAGGGGACAGGGAGGCCGGGGAGCTGTTTTTT
cdr3_aa: CASSLGDREAGELFF
d_call: TRBD1
v_call: TRBV12-3/TRBV12-4
j_call: TRBJ2-2
clone_size: many
cdr3_length: 15

cdr3_nt: TGTGCCAGCAGTGAATCGGGCAGGGTTGGAGCTTTCTTT
cdr3_aa: CASSESGRVGAFF
d_call: .
v_call: TRBV25-1
j_call: TRBJ1-1
clone_size: many
cdr3_length: 13

cdr3_nt: TGTGCCAGCATCCTCGGCCCATGGGGGGATCAGCCCCAGCATTTT
cdr3_aa: CASILGPWGDQPQHF
d_call: .
v_call: TRBV6-2/TRBV6-3
j_call: TRBJ1-5
clone_size: few
cdr3_length: 15

cdr3_nt: TGTGCCACTCGTAGGTGGCAGGGAAAAGAGACCCAGTACTTC
cdr3_aa: CATRRWQGKETQYF
d_call: .
v_call: TRBV28
j_call: TRBJ2-5
clone_size: many
cdr3_length: 14

cdr3_nt: TGTGCCAGCAGCCCAGCAAGCGTTCCCCGGGAAGCTTTCTTT
cdr3_aa: CASSPASVPREAFF
d_call: .
v_call: TRBV7-9
j_call: TRBJ1-1
clone_size: few
cdr3_length: 14